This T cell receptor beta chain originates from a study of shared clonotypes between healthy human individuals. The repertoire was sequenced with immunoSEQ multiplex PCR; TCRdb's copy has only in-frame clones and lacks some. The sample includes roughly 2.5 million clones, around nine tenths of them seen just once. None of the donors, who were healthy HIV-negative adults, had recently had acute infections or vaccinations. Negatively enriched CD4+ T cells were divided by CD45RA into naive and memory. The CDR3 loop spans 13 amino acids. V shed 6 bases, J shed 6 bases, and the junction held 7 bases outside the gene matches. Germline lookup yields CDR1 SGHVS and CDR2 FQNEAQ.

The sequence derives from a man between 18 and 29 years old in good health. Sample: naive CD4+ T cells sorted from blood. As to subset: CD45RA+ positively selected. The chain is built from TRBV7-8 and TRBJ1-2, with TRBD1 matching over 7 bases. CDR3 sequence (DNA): TGTGCCAGCAGTCGACAGGGCTTTAATGGCTACACCTTC. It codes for CASSRQGFNGYTF.